This TCR beta chain was found in a study of T-cell reconstitution after alpha-beta-depleted transplantation in children. With V trimmed by 5 bases and J by 11 bases, 7 bases remained unmatched. CDR3 length equals 12 residues. Whole-study findings and limits: The study reportedly traced alpha-beta T cells about two months after transplant to several hundred expanded graft clones. Some patients owed their high day-60 TCRbeta diversity to surviving recipient T cells and thymic progenitors. At the one-year point after transplant, T-cell counts and TCRbeta diversity were found to come mostly from T cells that had been newly produced.

Using unique molecular identifiers, the investigators prepared the TCRbeta library. TCRdb used MiXCR to reprocess the PCR reads, holding one entry per CDR3 protein. The sample lists about 460,000 distinct CDR3 sequences, under 12% occurring once. Only a few counts were recorded for this clonotype. Its antigen is still unknown. The source is a child between 2 and 9 years old with inherited bone marrow failure, due to receive a stem cell transplant. The sample in question was PBMCs, obtained before TCRalphabeta/CD19-depleted stem cell transplant. V and J are TRBV12-3 or TRBV12-4 and TRBJ2-5; 8 nucleotides agree with TRBD1. CDR3 nucleotides: TGTGCCAGCAGTCTTCCACAGGGGGAGCAGTACTTC. Translation gives CASSLPQGEQYF.